The T cell receptor (beta chain) described here comes from a study of blood T cell repertoires in COVID-19. Study as a whole: PBMCs, B-cell-depleted T cells, or T cells were the source of the cDNA or gDNA that made up the material.

Authors' analysis steps: It was from reference gene primer amplification that nucleated cell counts were estimated. Using immunoSEQ multiplex PCR, the repertoire was profiled, and TCRdb retains in-frame clones only, with some absent. D and trimming were read from the DNA, whereas the V and J calls and clone size are those reported in that table. The sample contains 100,000 to 150,000 clones, 81% of which appear only once. Sequenced material: peripheral blood. The origin of this receptor is a woman between 50 and 59 years old with acute or convalescent COVID-19.

CDR3 sequence: CAALGLLSETQYF. The CDR3 DNA follows: TGTGCCGCATTAGGACTGCTCTCAGAGACCCAGTACTTC. The J gene is TRBJ2-5, the V gene TRBV6-5; D possibly corresponds to TRBD2 (5 bases). This CDR3 has 13 amino acids. Germline CDR1 MNHEY, CDR2 SVGAGI. Trimming removed 11 bases from V and 4 bases from J, with 17 bases in between.